The T cell receptor (beta chain) under discussion was sequenced for a study of OX40 agonist ivuxolimab in advanced cancers. Study observations and caveats: Not determined was the antigen specificity of the expanded peripheral T cells. CD8+ T cells showed, on average, more clonal expansion than CD4+ cells.

The CDR3 has 16 residues. Germline lookup yields CDR1 LNHDA and CDR2 SQIVND (reference sequence). V shed 5 bases and J shed 3 bases, with 18 bases lying between them. As for this clone: No antigen is known for it.

Some clones are missing from TCRdb's copy, which holds only in-frame ones; the method was immunoSEQ multiplex PCR. In the table there are about 61,000 clones, roughly 84% of which are singletons. The rearrangement joins TRBV19 to TRBJ2-3, with D maybe TRBD1 (5 bases). The clonotype originates from an adult with an advanced solid tumor such as melanoma, head and neck, liver or kidney cancer. The material was CD4+ or CD8+ T cells sorted from blood, obtained in a trial of the OX40 agonist ivuxolimab. The CDR3 sequence is CASSGVQRRGTDTQYF. As DNA, the CDR3 is TGTGCCAGTAGTGGGGTTCAGCGTAGGGGTACAGATACGCAGTATTTT.